The sequence of this T cell receptor beta chain was determined in a study of T cell repertoires in cytomegalovirus infection. On the study more broadly: Newly reported HLA-C-restricted and thoroughly characterized HLA-B-restricted CMV epitopes were employed.

Of note for this clonotype: What it binds is unknown.

The CDR3 runs 18 residues. With V trimmed by 9 bases and J by 2 bases, 14 bases remained unmatched. The V gene's germline CDR1 is MNHEY and CDR2 SVGEGT. TCRdb ran MiXCR on the reads and lists one entry per CDR3 protein. The sample has about 900,000 distinct CDR3 sequences; less than 35% are singletons. Findings and caveats of the study: The response measured ex vivo was dominated by TCR beta clonotypes (HLA-C-restricted and CMV-specific). The study identified carriers of CMV plus the relevant HLA from cumulative public TCR beta family frequency.

The sequenced sample was cultured CD8+ T cells from PBMCs, obtained from culture after CMV antigen stimulation. The TCR was taken from a human donor in good health (CMV status not recorded). Some clones in this sample may be carry-over from other donors' samples. The chain has TRBV6-2 or TRBV6-3 and TRBJ2-3, with 13 bases that match TRBD2. CDR3 protein: CARRKTSGGPILTDTQYF. The CDR3 DNA is TGTGCCAGGAGGAAGACTAGCGGGGGGCCTATACTCACAGATACGCAGTATTTT.